This T cell receptor (beta chain) was profiled in a study of T-cell memory formation after mild COVID-19 (dated by TCRdb to the early 2020s). Background for the entire study: Most TCR sequence clusters were specific to one of the two donors. In a couple of donors, T-cell clones that expanded and contracted after mild COVID-19 were tracked by sequencing TCRalpha and TCRbeta repertoires over time. The cohort comprised two young, previously healthy adult volunteers, one female and one male. Overall results and qualifications from the work: Some responding clones were found in pre-infection memory, which suggests that pre-existing cross-reactive memory T cells took part in the SARS-CoV-2 response. The study included only a couple of mild cases, and larger cohorts that include severe cases with pre-infection samples were judged to be necessary. Clones that contracted from day 15 to 85 showed balanced CD4/CD8 phenotypes, whereas a second wave of clones that expanded from day 15 to 37 leaned towards CD4+. Whether the second-wave clones peaking on day 37 were SARS-CoV-2 specific was not confirmed. Contracting CD4+ clones were located mainly in the CM and EM memory subsets, whereas CD8+ clones were found to be enriched in EMRA.

CDR1 and CDR2 were assigned from the germline V gene as SGDLS and YYNGEE. The CDR3 sequence holds 13 residues, the cysteine and phenylalanine included. Solely the CDR3 DNA is kept, with 39 bases framed from the first base. The V end loses 7 bases and the J end loses 4 bases, and a stretch of 13 bases separates them. Ficoll-Paque density gradient centrifugation was the method used to isolate PBMCs. Sequencing took place on an Illumina NovaSeq 6000. TCRalpha and TCRbeta cDNA libraries were built by 5'RACE with constant-segment primers, adding sample barcodes and unique molecular identifiers. RNA was extracted from every sample with Trizol reagent. Library amplification was performed in two PCR steps, and a second sample barcode and Illumina TruSeq adapters were introduced in the second step. Sequencing of libraries was performed on an Illumina NovaSeq with 2 x 150 bp paired-end reads. The authors' pipeline ran thus. With migec v1.2.7, reads were demultiplexed and then collapsed into UMI-guided consensus sequences. Using mixcr v2.1.11, UMI consensuses were aligned to TRA and TRB V and J templates and then assembled into clonotypes. Expanded or contracted clonotypes were those called significant by both edgeR and NoisET, with noise models trained on biological replicates. For edgeR calls, the thresholds were a false discovery rate-adjusted p below 0.01 and a log2 fold-change of 1. As an exploratory analysis of dynamics, max-normalized trajectories of the 1000 most abundant clonotypes were examined by PCA with hierarchical clustering. The CD4 or CD8 phenotype of responding clones was assigned using the separately sequenced CD4+ and CD8+ repertoires. TCRdb handled the public reads itself, with Q25 trimming in fastp and clone calling in MiXCR, and kept productive beta chains. All rows with the same CDR3 protein become a single entry with the most common DNA and genes. Clone size and V and J calls follow TCRdb, not the original study. This sample has approximately 150,000 distinct CDR3 sequences in its table, and over 15% of those were observed once. Approximately 2% of the sample is held by the ten biggest clonotypes.

On this clonotype itself: This receptor's antigen is unknown. Per-nucleotide qualities are absent, and no much larger clonotype sits a single base away.

Sequencing used PBMCs or a T cell subset sorted from them (not recorded which). Recombination connected TRBV9 to TRBJ2-3; D gene: possibly TRBD2, on 6 matching bases. This TCR derives from an adult woman who had mild COVID-19 (a few samples of this study predate the infection). The sample titles of this study are shuffled in the database, so cell type and time point are left out; the donor was told from shared clones. The CDR3 region has the sequence CASQRTGADTQYF. The nucleotide sequence is TGTGCCAGCCAGCGAACGGGGGCAGATACGCAGTATTTT.